The sequence of this T cell receptor beta chain was determined in a study of PD-L1 blockade in urothelial cancer. In the study overall: A median approximately 150,000 T cells were found in blood samples.

Every PCR received spiked-in synthetic TCR analog templates. Sequencing used immunoSEQ multiplex PCR; TCRdb keeps in-frame clones, though not all of them. The table has tens of thousands of clones, approximately 79% seen once. Findings and limits, study-wide: Better progression-free and overall survival followed lower pretreatment blood clonality.

A remark on this clone: The target antigen is unknown.

The source was PBMCs, collected around atezolizumab (anti-PD-L1) treatment. This receptor was identified in a man between 50 and 59 years old with urothelial cancer.

The chain's CDR3 is CASGDGQGAYTGELFF. The CDR3 DNA follows: TGTGCCAGCGGAGACGGACAGGGGGCTTACACCGGGGAGCTGTTTTTT. V is TRBV27 and J is TRBJ2-2; the match to TRBD1 covers 11 bases. In germline, CDR1 is MNHEY, CDR2 SMNVEV (reference sequence). The CDR3 consists of 16 residues. V trimming: 8 bases; J trimming: 3 bases; junction bases outside the gene matches: 8.